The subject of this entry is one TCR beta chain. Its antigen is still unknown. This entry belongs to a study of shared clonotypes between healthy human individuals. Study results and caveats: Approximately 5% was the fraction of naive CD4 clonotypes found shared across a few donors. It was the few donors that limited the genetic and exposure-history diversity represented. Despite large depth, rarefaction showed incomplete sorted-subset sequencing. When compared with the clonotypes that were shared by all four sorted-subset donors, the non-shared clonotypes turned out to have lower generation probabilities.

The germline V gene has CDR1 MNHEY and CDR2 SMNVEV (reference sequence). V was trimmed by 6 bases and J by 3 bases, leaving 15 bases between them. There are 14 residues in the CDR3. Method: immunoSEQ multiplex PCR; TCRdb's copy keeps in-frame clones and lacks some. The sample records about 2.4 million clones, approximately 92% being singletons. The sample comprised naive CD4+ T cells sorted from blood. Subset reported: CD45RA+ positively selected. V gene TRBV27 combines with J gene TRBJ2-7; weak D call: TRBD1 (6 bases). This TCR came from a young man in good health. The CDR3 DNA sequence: TGTGCCAGCAGCCTCACCGGACAGTACTACGAGCAGTACTTC. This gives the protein CASSLTGQYYEQYF.